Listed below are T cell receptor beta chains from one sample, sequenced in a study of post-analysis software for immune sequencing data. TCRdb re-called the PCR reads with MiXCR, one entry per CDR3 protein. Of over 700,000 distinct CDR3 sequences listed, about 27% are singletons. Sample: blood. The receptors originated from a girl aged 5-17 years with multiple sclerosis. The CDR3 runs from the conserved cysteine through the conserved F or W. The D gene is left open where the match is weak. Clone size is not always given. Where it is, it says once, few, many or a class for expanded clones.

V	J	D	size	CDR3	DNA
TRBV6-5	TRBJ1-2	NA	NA	CASRYLGAAGGYTF	TGTGCCAGCAGGTATCTGGGGGCGGCTGGTGGCTACACCTTC
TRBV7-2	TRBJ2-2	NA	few	CASSAEGGYTGELFF	TGTGCCAGCAGCGCAGAGGGGGGTTACACCGGGGAGCTGTTTTTT
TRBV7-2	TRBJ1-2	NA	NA	CASSLALGRGYTF	TGTGCCAGCAGCTTAGCGCTAGGGAGGGGCTACACCTTC
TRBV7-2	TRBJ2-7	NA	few	CASSLDSYSSYEQYF	TGTGCCAGCAGCTTAGATAGCTATAGCTCCTACGAGCAGTACTTC
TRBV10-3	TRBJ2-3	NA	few	CAISESSGADTQYF	TGTGCCATCAGTGAGTCGTCCGGGGCCGATACGCAGTATTTT
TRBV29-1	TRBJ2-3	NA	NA	CSVRDQADTQYF	TGCAGCGTGCGGGACCAGGCAGATACGCAGTATTTT
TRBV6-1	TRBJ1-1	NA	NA	CASFVLMNTEAFF	TGTGCCAGCTTCGTCCTCATGAACACTGAAGCTTTCTTT
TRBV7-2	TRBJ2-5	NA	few	CASSSVQQETQYF	TGTGCCAGCAGCTCGGTCCAACAAGAGACCCAGTACTTC
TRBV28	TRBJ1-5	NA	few	CASSPRTRRQPQHF	TGTGCCAGCAGTCCCCGGACACGTAGACAGCCCCAGCATTTT
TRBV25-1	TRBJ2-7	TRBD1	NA	CASSDSWPNRGVSYEQYF	TGTGCCAGCAGTGATAGTTGGCCGAACAGGGGGGTTTCCTACGAGCAGTACTTC
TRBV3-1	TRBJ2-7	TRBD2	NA	CASSPPWASGKSYEQYF	TGTGCCAGCAGCCCCCCCTGGGCTAGCGGCAAGTCCTACGAGCAGTACTTC
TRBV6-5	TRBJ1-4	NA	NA	CASSYPPTGGREKLFF	TGTGCCAGCAGTTACCCCCCGACAGGCGGGCGTGAAAAACTGTTTTTT
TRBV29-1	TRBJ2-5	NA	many	CSVVAVREQYF	TGCAGCGTTGTTGCTGTAAGGGAGCAGTACTTC
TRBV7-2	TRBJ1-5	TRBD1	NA	CASSLGTVASNQPQHF	TGTGCCAGCAGCCTCGGGACAGTCGCGAGCAATCAGCCCCAGCATTTT
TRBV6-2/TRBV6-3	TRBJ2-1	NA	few	CASMGAGVDEQFF	TGTGCCAGCATGGGGGCTGGGGTCGATGAGCAGTTCTTC
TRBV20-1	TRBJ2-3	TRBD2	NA	CSAPRGLAGPDTQYF	TGCAGTGCTCCGAGGGGACTAGCAGGGCCAGATACGCAGTATTTT
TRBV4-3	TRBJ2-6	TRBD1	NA	CASSQLGTGGTGANVLTF	TGCGCCAGCAGCCAGCTGGGGACAGGGGGCACAGGGGCCAACGTCCTGACTTTC
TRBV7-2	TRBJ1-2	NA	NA	CASSTDTGANYGYTF	TGTGCCAGCAGCACCGACACGGGAGCTAACTATGGCTACACCTTC
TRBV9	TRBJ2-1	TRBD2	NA	CTSSVLAGWGNEQFF	TGTACCAGCAGCGTTCTAGCGGGATGGGGCAATGAGCAGTTCTTC
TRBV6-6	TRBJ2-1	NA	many	CASSHGRGEQFF	TGTGCCAGCAGTCACGGTCGGGGTGAGCAGTTCTTC
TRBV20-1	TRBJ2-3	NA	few	CSAQGTGSTDTQYF	TGCAGTGCCCAAGGGACTGGAAGCACAGATACGCAGTATTTT
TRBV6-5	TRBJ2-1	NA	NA	CASSYSAQSSYNEQFF	TGTGCCAGCAGTTACTCGGCCCAGAGCTCCTACAATGAGCAGTTCTTC
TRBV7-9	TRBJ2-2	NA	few	CASSLGTSNTGELFF	TGTGCCAGCAGCTTAGGGACATCGAACACCGGGGAGCTGTTTTTT
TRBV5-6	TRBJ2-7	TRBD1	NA	CASTRKTGSGEQYF	TGTGCCAGCACCAGAAAGACAGGGTCAGGCGAGCAGTACTTC
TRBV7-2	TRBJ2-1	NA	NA	CASSTQATVGGKSYNEQFF	TGTGCCAGCAGCACCCAAGCGACAGTGGGCGGAAAGTCCTACAATGAGCAGTTCTTC
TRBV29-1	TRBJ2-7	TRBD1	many	CSVEIRGQGVSYEQYF	TGCAGCGTTGAGATCCGGGGACAGGGCGTATCCTACGAGCAGTACTTC